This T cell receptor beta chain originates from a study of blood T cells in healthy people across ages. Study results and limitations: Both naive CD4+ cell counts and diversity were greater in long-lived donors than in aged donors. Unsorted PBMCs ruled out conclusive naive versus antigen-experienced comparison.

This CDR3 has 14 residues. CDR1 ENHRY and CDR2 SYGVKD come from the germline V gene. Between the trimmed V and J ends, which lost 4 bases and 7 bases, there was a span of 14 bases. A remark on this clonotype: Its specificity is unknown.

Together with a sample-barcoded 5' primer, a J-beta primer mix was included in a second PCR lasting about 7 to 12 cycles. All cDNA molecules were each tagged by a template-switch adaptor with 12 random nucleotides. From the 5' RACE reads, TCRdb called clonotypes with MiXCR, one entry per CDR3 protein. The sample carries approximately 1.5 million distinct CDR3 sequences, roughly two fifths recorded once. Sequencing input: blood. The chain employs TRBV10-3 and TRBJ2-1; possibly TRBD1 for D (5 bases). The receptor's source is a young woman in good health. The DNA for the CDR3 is TGTGCCATCAGTGTAGATTACAGGTCAAATGAGCAGTTCTTC. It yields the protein CAISVDYRSNEQFF.